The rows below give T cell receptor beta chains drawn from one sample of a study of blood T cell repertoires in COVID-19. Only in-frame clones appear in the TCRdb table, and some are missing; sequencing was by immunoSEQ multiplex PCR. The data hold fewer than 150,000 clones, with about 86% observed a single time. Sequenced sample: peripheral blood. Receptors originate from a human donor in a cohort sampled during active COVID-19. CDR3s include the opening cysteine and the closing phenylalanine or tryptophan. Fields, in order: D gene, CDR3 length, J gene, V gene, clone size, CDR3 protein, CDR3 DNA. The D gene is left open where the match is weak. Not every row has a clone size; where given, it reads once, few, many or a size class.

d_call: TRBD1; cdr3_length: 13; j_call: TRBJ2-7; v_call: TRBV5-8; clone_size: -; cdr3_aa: CATTDRGAYEQYF; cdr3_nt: TGTGCCACAACGGACAGGGGGGCCTACGAGCAGTACTTC
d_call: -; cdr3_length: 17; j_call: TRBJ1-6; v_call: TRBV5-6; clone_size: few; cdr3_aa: CASSTRRDGSYNSPLHF; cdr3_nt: TGTGCCAGCAGTACGCGACGGGATGGGTCCTATAATTCACCCCTCCACTTT
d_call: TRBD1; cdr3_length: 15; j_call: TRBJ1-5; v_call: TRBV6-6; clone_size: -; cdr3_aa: CASSYSGTGGQPQHF; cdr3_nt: TGTGCCAGCAGTTACTCCGGGACAGGAGGTCAGCCCCAGCATTTT
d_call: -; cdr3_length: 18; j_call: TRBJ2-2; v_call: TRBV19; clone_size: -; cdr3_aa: CASTDHSPLSGFTGELFF; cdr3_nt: TGTGCCAGTACCGATCATTCACCCCTCTCGGGTTTCACCGGGGAGCTGTTTTTT
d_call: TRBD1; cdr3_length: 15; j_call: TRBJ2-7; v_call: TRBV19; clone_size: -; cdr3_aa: CASTRTDRFAYEQYF; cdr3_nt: TGTGCCAGTACGAGAACGGACAGGTTTGCCTACGAGCAGTACTTC
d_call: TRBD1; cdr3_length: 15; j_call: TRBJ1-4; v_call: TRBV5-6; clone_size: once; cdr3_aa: CASSPAGQGGEKLFF; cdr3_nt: TGTGCCAGCAGCCCGGCTGGACAGGGGGGTGAAAAACTGTTTTTT
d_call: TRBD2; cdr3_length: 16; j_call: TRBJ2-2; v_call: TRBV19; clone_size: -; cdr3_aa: CASSIPRGGATGELFF; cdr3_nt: TGTGCCAGTAGTATACCCCGCGGGGGGGCCACCGGGGAGCTGTTTTTT
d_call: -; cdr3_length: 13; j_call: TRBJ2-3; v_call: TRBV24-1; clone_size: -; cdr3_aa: CATSGSGTDTQYF; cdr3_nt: TGTGCCACCAGTGGATCGGGGACAGATACGCAGTATTTT
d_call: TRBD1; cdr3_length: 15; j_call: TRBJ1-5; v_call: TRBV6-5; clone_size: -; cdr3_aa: CASNQQGNSNQPQHF; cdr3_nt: TGTGCCAGCAACCAACAGGGGAATAGCAATCAGCCCCAGCATTTT
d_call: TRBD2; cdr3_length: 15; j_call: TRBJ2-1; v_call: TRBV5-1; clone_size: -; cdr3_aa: CASSVSGGDYNEQFF; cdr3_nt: TGCGCCAGCAGCGTGAGCGGGGGGGACTACAATGAGCAGTTCTTC
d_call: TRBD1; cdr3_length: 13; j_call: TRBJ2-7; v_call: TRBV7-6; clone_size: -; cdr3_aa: CASGGQGGYEQYF; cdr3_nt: TGTGCCAGCGGGGGACAGGGGGGTTACGAGCAGTACTTC
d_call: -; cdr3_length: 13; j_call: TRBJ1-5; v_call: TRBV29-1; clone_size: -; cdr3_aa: CSVGTGWGRPQHF; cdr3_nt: TGCAGCGTCGGTACAGGGTGGGGACGGCCCCAGCATTTT
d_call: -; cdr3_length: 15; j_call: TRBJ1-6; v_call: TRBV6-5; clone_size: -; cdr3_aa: CASGIGGTGNSPLHF; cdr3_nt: TGTGCCAGCGGGATAGGGGGTACGGGTAATTCACCCCTCCACTTT
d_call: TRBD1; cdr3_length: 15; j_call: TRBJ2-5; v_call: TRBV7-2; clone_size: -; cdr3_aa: CASSQTGVNKETQYF; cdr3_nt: TGTGCCAGCAGCCAGACAGGGGTTAATAAAGAGACCCAGTACTTC
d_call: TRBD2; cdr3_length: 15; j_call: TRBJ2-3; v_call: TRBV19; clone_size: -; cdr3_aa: CASSMGLAGSDTQYF; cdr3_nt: TGTGCCAGTAGTATGGGACTAGCGGGATCAGATACGCAGTATTTT
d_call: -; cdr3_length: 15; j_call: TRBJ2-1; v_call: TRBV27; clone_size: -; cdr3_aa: CASTHRRGGYNEQFF; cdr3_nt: TGTGCCAGCACCCATAGGAGGGGGGGATACAATGAGCAGTTCTTC
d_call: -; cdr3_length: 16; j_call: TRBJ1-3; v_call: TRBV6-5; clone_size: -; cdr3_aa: CASSYTTEAPGNTIYF; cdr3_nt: TGTGCCAGCAGTTATACAACCGAGGCGCCTGGAAACACCATATATTTT
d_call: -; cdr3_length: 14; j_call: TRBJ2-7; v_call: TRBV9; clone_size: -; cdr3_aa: CASSVERSAYEQYF; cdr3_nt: TGTGCCAGCAGCGTAGAGAGGAGTGCCTACGAGCAGTACTTC
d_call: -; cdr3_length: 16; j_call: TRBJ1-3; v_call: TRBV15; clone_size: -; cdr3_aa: CATSRDTGISGNTIYF; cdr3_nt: TGTGCCACCAGCAGAGATACGGGTATCTCTGGAAACACCATATATTTT
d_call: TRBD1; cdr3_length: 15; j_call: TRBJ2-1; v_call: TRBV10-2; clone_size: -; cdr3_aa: CASRSGQGARNEQFF; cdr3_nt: TGCGCCAGCAGGTCCGGACAGGGGGCTAGGAATGAGCAGTTCTTC
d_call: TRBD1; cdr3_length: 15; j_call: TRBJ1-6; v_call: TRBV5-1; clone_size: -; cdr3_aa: CASSSGTGAPSPLHF; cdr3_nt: TGCGCCAGCAGCTCCGGGACAGGGGCCCCGTCACCCCTCCACTTT
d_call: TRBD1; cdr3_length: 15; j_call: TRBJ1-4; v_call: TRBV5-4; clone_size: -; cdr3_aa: CASSLAETGNEKLFF; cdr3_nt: TGTGCCAGCAGCTTGGCGGAGACAGGGAATGAAAAACTGTTTTTT
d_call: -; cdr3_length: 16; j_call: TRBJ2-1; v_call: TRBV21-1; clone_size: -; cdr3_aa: CASSKVGQGPNNEQFF; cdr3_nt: TGTGCCAGCAGCAAAGTGGGACAGGGACCTAACAATGAGCAGTTCTTC
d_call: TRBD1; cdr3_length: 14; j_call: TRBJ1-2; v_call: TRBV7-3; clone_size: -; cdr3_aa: CASSPGQSVHGYTF; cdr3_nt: TGTGCCAGCAGCCCGGGACAGAGTGTGCATGGCTACACCTTC
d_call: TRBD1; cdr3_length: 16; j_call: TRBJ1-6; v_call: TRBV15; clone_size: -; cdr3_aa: CATSRSDRFYNSPLHF; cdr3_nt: TGTGCCACCAGCAGATCGGACAGGTTCTATAATTCACCCCTCCACTTT
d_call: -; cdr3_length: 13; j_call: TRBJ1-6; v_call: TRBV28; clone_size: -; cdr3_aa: CASIDAGTSPLHF; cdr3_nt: TGTGCCAGCATCGATGCAGGAACCTCACCCCTCCACTTT
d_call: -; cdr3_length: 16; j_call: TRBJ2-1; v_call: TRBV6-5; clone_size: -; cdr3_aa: CASSYRGGGSYNEQFF; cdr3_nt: TGTGCCAGCAGTTACCGCGGTGGAGGTTCCTACAATGAGCAGTTCTTC
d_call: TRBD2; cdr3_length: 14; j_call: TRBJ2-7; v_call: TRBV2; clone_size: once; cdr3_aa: CASILAGGPYEQYF; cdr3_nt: TGTGCCAGCATCCTGGCGGGGGGTCCCTACGAGCAGTACTTC
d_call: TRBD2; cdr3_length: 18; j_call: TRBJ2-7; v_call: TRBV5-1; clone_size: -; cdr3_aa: CASSLMRLAGATLKGQYF; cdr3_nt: TGCGCCAGCAGCTTGATGCGACTAGCGGGGGCCACGCTTAAAGGGCAGTACTTC
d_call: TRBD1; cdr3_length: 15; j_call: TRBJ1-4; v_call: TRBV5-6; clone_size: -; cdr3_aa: CASSLDTGVNEKLFF; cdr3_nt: TGTGCCAGCAGCTTGGACACAGGGGTTAACGAAAAACTGTTTTTT
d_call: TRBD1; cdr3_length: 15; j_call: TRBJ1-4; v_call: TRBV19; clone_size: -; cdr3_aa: CASSMRSTGREKLFF; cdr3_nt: TGTGCCAGTAGTATGCGATCGACAGGGAGGGAAAAACTGTTTTTT
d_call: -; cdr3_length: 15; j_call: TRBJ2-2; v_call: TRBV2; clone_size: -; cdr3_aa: CASSPQTVYTGELFF; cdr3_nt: TGTGCCAGCTCACCACAGACAGTATACACCGGGGAGCTGTTTTTT
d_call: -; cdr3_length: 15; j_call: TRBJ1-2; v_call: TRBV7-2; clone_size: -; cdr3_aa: CASSAWLDSPYGYTF; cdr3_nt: TGTGCCAGCAGCGCCTGGCTGGACTCTCCTTATGGCTACACCTTC
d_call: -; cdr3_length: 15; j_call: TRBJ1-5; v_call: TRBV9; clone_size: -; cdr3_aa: CASSVEGNSNQPQHF; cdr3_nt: TGTGCCAGCAGCGTAGAGGGGAATAGCAATCAGCCCCAGCATTTT
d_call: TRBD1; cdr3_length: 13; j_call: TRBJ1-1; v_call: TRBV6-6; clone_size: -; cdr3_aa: CASSRQGLSEAFF; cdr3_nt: TGTGCCAGCAGCCGACAGGGTTTATCTGAAGCTTTCTTT
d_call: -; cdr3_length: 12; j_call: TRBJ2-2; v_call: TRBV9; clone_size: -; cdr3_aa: CASSQGAGELFF; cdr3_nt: TGTGCCAGCAGCCAAGGGGCCGGGGAGCTGTTTTTT
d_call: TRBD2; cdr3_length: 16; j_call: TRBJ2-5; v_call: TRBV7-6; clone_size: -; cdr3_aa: CASSYPGLAGQETQYF; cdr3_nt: TGTGCCAGCAGCTACCCGGGACTAGCGGGGCAAGAGACCCAGTACTTC
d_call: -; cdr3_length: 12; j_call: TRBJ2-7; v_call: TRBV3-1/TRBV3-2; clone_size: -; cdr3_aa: CASSQEARSWYF; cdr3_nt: TGTGCCAGCAGCCAAGAGGCCAGGTCGTGGTACTTC
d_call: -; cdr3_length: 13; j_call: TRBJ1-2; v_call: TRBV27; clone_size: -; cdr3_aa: CASSLSVSRGYTF; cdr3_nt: TGTGCCAGCAGTTTATCTGTTAGTCGTGGCTACACCTTC